These 21 T cell receptor beta chains originate from one sample sequenced in a study of shared T cell receptors in the human thymus. The assay was immunoSEQ multiplex PCR, and TCRdb's table has in-frame clones only and misses some. There are some 640,000 clones in the sample; 87% occur only once, and about 0.0094% lies in the top ten. These same data were also listed under a study on human thymus T cells.

The sample taken for sequencing was thymocytes. The source of these receptors is a boy younger than two with a congenital heart defect.

The rearrangement links TRBV5-4 to TRBJ1-1, with D hard to call. Germline loops: CDR1 SGHNT, CDR2 YYREEE (reference sequence). V lost 3 bases and J 3 bases, leaving 9 bases between the germline ends. The length of the CDR3 is 13 residues. As DNA, the CDR3 is TGTGCCAGCAGCTATAGCCTACACACTGAAGCTTTCTTT. As protein: CASSYSLHTEAFF.

In this sample, this clone turned up once. This chain uses TRBV21-1 with TRBJ1-1; TRBD1 is the table's D call and was not checked against the DNA. TRBV21-1 is deemed a pseudogene. CDR3 length: 18 residues. CDR3 sequence: CASSKLRDRGPANTEAFF. As DNA, the CDR3 is TGTGCCAGCAGCAAATTACGAGACAGGGGGCCTGCGAACACTGAAGCTTTCTTT.

This clone was recorded only once. This rearrangement joins TRBV14 to TRBJ2-7, with TRBD1 matching over 10 bases. CDR1 and CDR2 (germline): SGHDN, FVKESK. Trimming took 3 bases from V and 3 from J; bases not matched to a gene: 5. CDR3 length equals 15 residues. The CDR3: CASSHDRGQVYEQYF. The CDR3 DNA reads TGTGCCAGCAGCCACGACAGGGGGCAGGTCTACGAGCAGTACTTC.

V gene TRBV5-4 combines with J gene TRBJ1-4; 8 bases are shared with TRBD1. The V segment lost 4 bases and the J segment 4 bases; nucleotides outside the gene matches: 6. CDR1 is SGHNT and CDR2 is YYREEE in the germline V gene (reference sequence). This CDR3 has 15 amino acids. CDR3 in amino acids: CASSTRTGLNEKLFF. CDR3 sequence (DNA): TGTGCCAGCAGCACCCGGACAGGGCTTAATGAAAAACTGTTTTTT. Together with reference TRBV5-4 and TRBJ1-4, the CDR3 gives the full variable domain: ETGVTQSPTHLIKTRGQQVTLRCSSQSGHNTVSWYQQALGQGPQFIFQYYREEENGRGNFPPRFSGLQFPNYSSELNVNALELDDSALYLCASSTRTGLNEKLFFGSGTQLSVL.

V usage is TRBV6-5 and J usage is TRBJ2-1; 7 nucleotides line up with TRBD1. The CDR3 spans 14 residues. Germline V gene sequence: CDR1 MNHEY, CDR2 SVGAGI. With 0 bases clipped from V and 5 bases from J, the junction kept 1 base outside the gene matches. CDR3 in amino acids: CASSYSTGHNEQFF. Here the CDR3 DNA reads TGTGCCAGCAGTTACTCGACAGGGCACAATGAGCAGTTCTTC.

The CDR3 sequence: CASSLPGASGSGYEQYF. The CDR3 DNA is TGCGCCAGCAGCCTACCTGGAGCTAGCGGGAGTGGGTACGAGCAGTACTTC. The chain combines TRBV4-3 with TRBJ2-7; 10 positions agree with TRBD2. This CDR3 region has 17 residues. CDR1 is LGHNA and CDR2 is YSLEER in the germline V gene. V was clipped by 4 bases and J by 4 bases; unmatched bases: 13.

This clone appeared a single time. This chain links TRBV30 with TRBJ2-1; TRBD2 aligns across 12 bases. The ends lost 8 bases at V and 9 bases at J; junction bases unmatched: 8. This CDR3 is 13 amino acids long. CDR1 GTSNPN and CDR2 SVGIG come from the germline V gene (reference sequence). The CDR3 region is CAQGLAGGPEQFF. The CDR3 DNA follows: TGTGCCCAGGGCCTAGCGGGAGGGCCTGAGCAGTTCTTC.

The rearrangement links TRBV27 to TRBJ2-1, with 12 bases matching TRBD2. Germline V gene lookup returns CDR1 MNHEY and CDR2 SMNVEV (reference sequence). The CDR3 totals 16 residues. J was trimmed by 4 bases and V by 6 bases; bases with no gene match: 7. CDR3 sequence (DNA): TGTGCCAGCAGGCCTACTAGCGGGAGGAATTACAATGAGCAGTTCTTC. Its translation: CASRPTSGRNYNEQFF.

This clone was picked up a small number of times. For the CDR3, the DNA is TGTGCCAGCATTCCCGGCCATATATGGGGGGGGCTGGCAGATACGCAGTATTTT. Protein sequence: CASIPGHIWGGLADTQYF. The chain is built from TRBV2 and TRBJ2-3, with D maybe TRBD2 (7 bases). The V end was cut by 7 bases, the J end by 4 bases, with 27 bases between. Germline loops: CDR1 SNHLY, CDR2 FYNNEI. The CDR3 extends over 18 amino acids.

DNA for the CDR3: TGTGCCAGCAGCCAGACAGGGGTCGCTTACGAGCAGTACTTC. It encodes CASSQTGVAYEQYF. The chain combines TRBV7-8 with TRBJ2-7; 8 nucleotides agree with TRBD1. The CDR3 loop spans 14 amino acids. V trimming: 5 bases; J trimming: 4 bases; junction bases outside the gene matches: 7. Looked up from germline, CDR1 is SGHVS and CDR2 is FQNEAQ.

Notes on this clone: Other DNA sequences within the sample encode an identical CDR3. The chain couples TRBV7-2 to TRBJ1-6; a weak D match, TRBD1 (6 bases). The CDR3 sequence is 16 residues long. CDR1 and CDR2 (germline): SGHTA, FQGNSA. Deletions cut 7 bases from V and 3 bases from J, with 16 bases between. CDR3 DNA: TGTGCCAGCACCTCCTTCAGGGACATCTATAATTCACCCCTCCACTTT. Translation: CASTSFRDIYNSPLHF.

This sequence joins TRBV28 and TRBJ1-1; 7 positions match TRBD1. CDR1 MDHEN and CDR2 SYDVKM come from the germline V gene. V shed 8 bases, J shed 9 bases, and the junction held 12 bases outside the gene matches. The CDR3 covers 13 residues. CDR3 protein: CASLWTGDFKAFF. The DNA of the CDR3 is TGTGCCAGCCTATGGACAGGAGACTTTAAAGCTTTCTTT.

The chain has TRBV6-5 and TRBJ1-2, with 7 bases aligning to TRBD1. The CDR3 loop spans 15 amino acids. Trimming cost V 5 bases and J 7 bases; bases outside gene matches: 13. Germline lookup yields CDR1 MNHEY and CDR2 SVGAGI. The CDR3 DNA sequence: TGTGCCAGCAGTCCGAGGATTACAAACAGGGGTGGCTACACCTTC. Encoded protein: CASSPRITNRGGYTF.

The genes are TRBV10-3 and TRBJ1-2; the D gene is possibly TRBD1 (5 bases). There are 13 residues in the CDR3. Germline assignment: CDR1 ENHRY and CDR2 SYGVKD. Deletions cut 4 bases from V and 6 bases from J, with 12 bases between. The CDR3 region has the DNA TGTGCCATCAGTGGGGCTGGGGGGGATGGCTACACCTTC. Protein product: CAISGAGGDGYTF.

V and J are TRBV19 and TRBJ1-5; D not certain. Germline loops: CDR1 LNHDA, CDR2 SQIVND (reference sequence). Trimming pared 10 bases from V and 3 bases from J, leaving 19 bases between. The CDR3 is made up of 15 amino acids. The CDR3 nucleotides are TGTGCCACTAAAAAAAAAGTTCAACCCAATCAGCCCCAGCATTTT. This translates into CATKKKVQPNQPQHF.

The count of this clone is one. The chain is built from TRBV7-2 and TRBJ2-5; TRBD2 matches 10 bases. V shed 1 base and J 5 bases; nucleotides not matched to a gene: 10. This CDR3 contains 17 residues. Germline CDR1 SGHTA, CDR2 FQGNSA. DNA of the CDR3: TGTGCCAGCAGCTTAGTCTGGTTGGTAGCGGGGGGTGAGACCCAGTACTTC. Translation: CASSLVWLVAGGETQYF.

This CDR3 is CASSFQNTGDYEQYF. Here the CDR3 DNA reads TGTGCCAGCAGTTTTCAGAACACGGGGGATTACGAGCAGTACTTC. The chain carries TRBV28 and TRBJ2-7; a possible D gene is TRBD2 (6 bases). In germline, CDR1 is MDHEN, CDR2 SYDVKM. CDR3 length: 15 residues. V was shortened by 3 bases and J by 4 bases, with 16 bases between the two germline ends.

V gene TRBV2 combines with J gene TRBJ2-3; 10 bases are a match to TRBD2. The junction had 5 bases not matched to a gene; V was cut back by 6 bases and J by 2 bases. This CDR3 contains 15 residues. The V gene's germline CDR1 is SNHLY and CDR2 FYNNEI. The CDR3 region is CASRLAGGNTDTQYF. The CDR3 DNA follows: TGTGCCAGCAGATTAGCGGGGGGAAACACAGATACGCAGTATTTT.

The J gene is TRBJ2-6, the V gene TRBV5-8, with 9 bases fitting TRBD1. After removal of 5 bases from V and 0 bases from J, the junction contained 9 bases not matched to a gene. This CDR3 region has 18 residues. CDR1 is SGHTS and CDR2 is YDEGEE in the germline V gene. The CDR3: CASSFDRGRNSGANVLTF. The DNA of the CDR3 is TGTGCCAGCAGTTTTGACAGGGGGAGAAACTCTGGGGCCAACGTCCTGACTTTC.

The V call is TRBV29-1, the J call TRBJ1-5; 9 bases agree with TRBD1. The V gene's germline CDR1 is SQVTM and CDR2 ANQGSEA. Trimming at V came to 6 bases and at J to 5 bases, leaving 8 bases not matched to a gene. The CDR3 length is 14 residues. CDR3 loop: CSVPGQGSDQPQHF. The CDR3 nucleotides read TGCAGCGTCCCGGGACAGGGTTCCGATCAGCCCCAGCATTTT. Complete variable domain (other parts from reference TRBV29-1 and TRBJ1-5): SAVISQKPSRDICQRGTSLTIQCQVDSQVTMMFWYRQQPGQSLTLIATANQGSEATYESGFVIDKFPISRPNLTFSTLTVSNMSPEDSSIYLCSVPGQGSDQPQHFGDGTRLSIL.

The chain has TRBV29-1 and TRBJ1-2, with a weak D call TRBD1 (6 bases). The CDR3 totals 12 residues. Trimming cost V 6 bases and J 3 bases, with 11 bases left between them. CDR1 SQVTM and CDR2 ANQGSEA come from the germline V gene. In nucleotides, the CDR3 is TGCAGCGTCGCCGGGACACACTATGGCTACACCTTC. Protein sequence: CSVAGTHYGYTF.